Sequencing of this T cell receptor (beta chain) was carried out in a study of blood T cell repertoires in COVID-19. Study-wide context: Spain, Italy and the United States supplied samples that represented acute and convalescent COVID-19. In each case, the material was cDNA or gDNA derived from T cells, B-cell-depleted T cells, or PBMCs.

As handled by the study authors: Amplified reference gene primers provided the basis for estimating nucleated cell counts. The assay was immunoSEQ multiplex PCR, and TCRdb's table has in-frame clones only and misses some. V and J calls and clone size follow that table, whereas D and trimming were derived from the DNA. The data show 50,000 to 70,000 clones, 87% seen once. Sample: peripheral blood. This clonotype was obtained from a man in his 60s with active or convalescent COVID-19.

The CDR3 protein is CASSFPPDSMNTEAFF. CDR3 in DNA: TGTGCCAGCAGCTTTCCTCCCGACAGCATGAACACTGAAGCTTTCTTT. The rearrangement joins TRBV7-8 to TRBJ1-1; perhaps TRBD1 as D (5 bases). V lost 3 bases and J lost 0, with 14 bases in between. CDR1 and CDR2 (germline): SGHVS, FQNEAQ. The CDR3 is made up of 16 amino acids.